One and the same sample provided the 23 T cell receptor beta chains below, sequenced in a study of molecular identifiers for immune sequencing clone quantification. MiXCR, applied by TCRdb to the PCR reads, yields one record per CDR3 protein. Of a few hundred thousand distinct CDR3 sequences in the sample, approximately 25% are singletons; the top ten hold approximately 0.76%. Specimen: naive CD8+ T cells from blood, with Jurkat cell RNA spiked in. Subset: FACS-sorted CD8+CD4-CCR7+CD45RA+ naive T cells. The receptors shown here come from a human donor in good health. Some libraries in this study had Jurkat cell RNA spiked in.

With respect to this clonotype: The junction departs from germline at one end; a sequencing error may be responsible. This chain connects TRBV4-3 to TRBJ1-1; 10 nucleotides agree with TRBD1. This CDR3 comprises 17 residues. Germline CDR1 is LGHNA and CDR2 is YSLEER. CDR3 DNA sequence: TGCACCAGCAGCCAGGACGGGACAGGGGCCCTGAACACTGAAGCTTTCTTT. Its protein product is CTSSQDGTGALNTEAFF.

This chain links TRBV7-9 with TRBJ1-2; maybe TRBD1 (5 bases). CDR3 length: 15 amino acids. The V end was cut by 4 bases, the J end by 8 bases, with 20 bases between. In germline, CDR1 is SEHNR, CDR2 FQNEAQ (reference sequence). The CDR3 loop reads CASSYLTEWSLGYTF. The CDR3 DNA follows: TGTGCCAGCAGCTACCTGACAGAATGGTCTTTAGGCTACACCTTC.

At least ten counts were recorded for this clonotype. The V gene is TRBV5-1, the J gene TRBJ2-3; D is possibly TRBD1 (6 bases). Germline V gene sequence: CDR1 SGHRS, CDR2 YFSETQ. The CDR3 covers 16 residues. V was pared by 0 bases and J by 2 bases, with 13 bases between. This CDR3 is CASSLESGVNTDTQYF. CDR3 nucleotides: TGCGCCAGCAGCTTGGAGTCAGGGGTTAACACAGATACGCAGTATTTT.

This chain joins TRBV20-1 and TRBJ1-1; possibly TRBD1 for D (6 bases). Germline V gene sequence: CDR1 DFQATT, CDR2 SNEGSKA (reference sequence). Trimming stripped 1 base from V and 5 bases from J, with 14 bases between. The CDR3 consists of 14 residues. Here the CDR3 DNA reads TGCAGTGCTAGAGGCTCCTCAGGGGAGACTGAAGCTTTCTTT. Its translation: CSARGSSGETEAFF.

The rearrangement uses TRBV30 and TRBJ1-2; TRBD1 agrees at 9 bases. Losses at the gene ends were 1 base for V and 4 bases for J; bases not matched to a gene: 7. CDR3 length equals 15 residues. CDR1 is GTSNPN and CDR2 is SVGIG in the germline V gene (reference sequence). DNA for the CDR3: TGTGCCTGGAGTGGGCCGGGACAGGGATCCTATGGCTACACCTTC. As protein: CAWSGPGQGSYGYTF.

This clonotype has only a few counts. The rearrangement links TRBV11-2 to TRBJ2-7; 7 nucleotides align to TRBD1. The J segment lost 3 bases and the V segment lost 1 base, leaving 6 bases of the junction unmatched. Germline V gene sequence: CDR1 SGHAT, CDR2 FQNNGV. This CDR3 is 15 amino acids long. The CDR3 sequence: CASSLVDRAGYEQYF. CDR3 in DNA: TGTGCCAGCAGCTTAGTAGACAGGGCCGGCTACGAGCAGTACTTC.

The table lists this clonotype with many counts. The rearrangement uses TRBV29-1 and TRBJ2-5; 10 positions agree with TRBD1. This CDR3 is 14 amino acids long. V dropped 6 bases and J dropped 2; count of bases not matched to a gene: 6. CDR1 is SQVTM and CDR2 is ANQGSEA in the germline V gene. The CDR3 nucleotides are TGCAGCGTCGGGACAGGGGTTGGACAAGAGACCCAGTACTTC. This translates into CSVGTGVGQETQYF.

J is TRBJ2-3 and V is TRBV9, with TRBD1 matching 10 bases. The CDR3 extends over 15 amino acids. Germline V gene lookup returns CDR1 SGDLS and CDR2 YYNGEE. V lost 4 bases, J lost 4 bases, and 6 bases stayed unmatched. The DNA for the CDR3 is TGTGCCAGCAGCCGGACAGGGGGAATTGCAGATACGCAGTATTTT. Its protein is CASSRTGGIADTQYF.

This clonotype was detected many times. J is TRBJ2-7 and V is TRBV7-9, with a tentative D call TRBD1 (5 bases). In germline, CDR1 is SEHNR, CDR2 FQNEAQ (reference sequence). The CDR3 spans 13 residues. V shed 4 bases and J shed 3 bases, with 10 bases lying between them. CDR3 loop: CASSWGPDYEQYF. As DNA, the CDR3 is TGTGCCAGCAGCTGGGGCCCCGACTACGAGCAGTACTTC.

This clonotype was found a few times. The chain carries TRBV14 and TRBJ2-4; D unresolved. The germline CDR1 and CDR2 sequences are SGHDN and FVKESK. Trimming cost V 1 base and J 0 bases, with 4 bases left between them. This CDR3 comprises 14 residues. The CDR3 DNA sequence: TGTGCCAGCAGCCAAGGGCTAGCCAAAAACATTCAGTACTTC. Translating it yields CASSQGLAKNIQYF.

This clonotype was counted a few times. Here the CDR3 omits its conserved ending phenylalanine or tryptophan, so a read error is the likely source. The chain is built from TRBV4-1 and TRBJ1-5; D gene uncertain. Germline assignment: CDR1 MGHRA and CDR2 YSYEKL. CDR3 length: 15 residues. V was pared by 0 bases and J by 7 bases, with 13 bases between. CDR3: CASSQDSAAGQPQHL. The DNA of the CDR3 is TGCGCCAGCAGCCAAGATAGTGCAGCGGGACAGCCCCAGCATCTT.

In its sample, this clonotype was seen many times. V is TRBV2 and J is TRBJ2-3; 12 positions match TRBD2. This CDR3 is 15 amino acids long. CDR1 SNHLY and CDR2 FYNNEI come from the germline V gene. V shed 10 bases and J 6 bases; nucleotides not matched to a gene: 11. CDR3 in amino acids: CAIKTSGSGWDTQYF. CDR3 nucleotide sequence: TGTGCCATCAAGACTAGCGGGAGTGGATGGGATACGCAGTATTTT.

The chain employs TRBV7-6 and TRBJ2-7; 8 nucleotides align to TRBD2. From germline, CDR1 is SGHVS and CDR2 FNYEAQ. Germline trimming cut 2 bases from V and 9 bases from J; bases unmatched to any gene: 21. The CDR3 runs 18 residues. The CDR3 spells CASSLHRGRREGLPVQYF. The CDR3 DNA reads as TGTGCCAGCAGCTTACATCGTGGTCGACGGGAGGGCCTCCCCGTGCAGTACTTC.

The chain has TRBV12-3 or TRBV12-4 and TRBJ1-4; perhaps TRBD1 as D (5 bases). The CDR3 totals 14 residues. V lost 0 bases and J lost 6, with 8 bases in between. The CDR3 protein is CASSLAGGYEKLFF. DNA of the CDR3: TGTGCCAGCAGTTTAGCGGGGGGTTATGAAAAACTGTTTTTT.

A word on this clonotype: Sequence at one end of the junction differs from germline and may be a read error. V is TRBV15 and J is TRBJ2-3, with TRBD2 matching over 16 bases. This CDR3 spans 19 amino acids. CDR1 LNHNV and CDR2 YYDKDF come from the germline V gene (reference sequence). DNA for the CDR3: TGTGCCACCGGCAGAGGGGGGACTAGCGGGAGGGCCTATGAAGATACGCGGTATTTT. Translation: CATGRGGTSGRAYEDTRYF.

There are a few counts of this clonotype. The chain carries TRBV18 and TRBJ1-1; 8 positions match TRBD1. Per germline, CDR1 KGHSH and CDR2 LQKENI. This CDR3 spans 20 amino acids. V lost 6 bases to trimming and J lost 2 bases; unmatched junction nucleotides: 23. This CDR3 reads CASSITTADAEGQVNTEAFF. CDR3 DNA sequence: TGTGCCAGCTCGATCACCACGGCGGACGCTGAGGGACAGGTTAACACTGAAGCTTTCTTT.

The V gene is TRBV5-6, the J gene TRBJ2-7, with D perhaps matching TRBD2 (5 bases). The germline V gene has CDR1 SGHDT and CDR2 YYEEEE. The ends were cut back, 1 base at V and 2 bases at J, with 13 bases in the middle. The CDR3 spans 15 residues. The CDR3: CASSLYGSSPYEQYF. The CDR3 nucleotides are TGTGCCAGCAGCTTGTACGGGTCTAGCCCCTACGAGCAGTACTTC.

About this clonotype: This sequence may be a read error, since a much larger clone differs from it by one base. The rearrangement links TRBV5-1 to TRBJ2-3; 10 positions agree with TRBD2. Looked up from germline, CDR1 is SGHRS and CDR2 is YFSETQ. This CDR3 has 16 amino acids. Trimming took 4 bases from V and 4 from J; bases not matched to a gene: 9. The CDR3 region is CASSASGLAVADTQYF. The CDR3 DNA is TGCGCCAGCAGCGCCTCCGGACTAGCGGTCGCAGATACGCAGTATTTT.

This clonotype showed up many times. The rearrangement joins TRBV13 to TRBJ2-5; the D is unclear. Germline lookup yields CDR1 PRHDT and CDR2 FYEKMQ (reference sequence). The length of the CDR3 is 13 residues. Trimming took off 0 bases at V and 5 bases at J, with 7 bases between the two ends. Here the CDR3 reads CASSLGMRETQYF. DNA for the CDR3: TGTGCCAGCAGCTTAGGCATGAGGGAGACCCAGTACTTC.

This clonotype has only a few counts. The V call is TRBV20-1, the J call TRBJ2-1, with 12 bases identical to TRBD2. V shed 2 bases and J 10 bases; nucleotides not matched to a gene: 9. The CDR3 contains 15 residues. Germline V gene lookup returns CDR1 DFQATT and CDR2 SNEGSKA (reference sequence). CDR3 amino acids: CSARRTSGTVGEQFF. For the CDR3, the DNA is TGCAGTGCTAGAAGGACTAGCGGGACGGTAGGAGAGCAGTTCTTC.

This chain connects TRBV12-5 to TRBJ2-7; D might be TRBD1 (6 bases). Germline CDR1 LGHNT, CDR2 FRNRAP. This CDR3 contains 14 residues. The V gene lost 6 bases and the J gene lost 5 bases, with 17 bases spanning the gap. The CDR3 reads CASGEQGYPHEQYF. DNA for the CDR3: TGTGCTAGTGGGGAACAGGGTTATCCCCACGAGCAGTACTTC. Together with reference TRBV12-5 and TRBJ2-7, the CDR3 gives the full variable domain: DARVTQTPRHKVTEMGQEVTMRCQPILGHNTVFWYRQTMMQGLELLAYFRNRAPLDDSGMPKDRFSAEMPDATLATLKIQPSEPRDSAVYFCASGEQGYPHEQYFGPGTRLTVT.

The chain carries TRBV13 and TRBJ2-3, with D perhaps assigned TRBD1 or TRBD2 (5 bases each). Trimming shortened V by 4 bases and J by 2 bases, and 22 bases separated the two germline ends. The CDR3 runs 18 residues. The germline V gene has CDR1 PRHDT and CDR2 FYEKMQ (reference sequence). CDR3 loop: CASSSESRGGSLTDTQYF. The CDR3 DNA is TGTGCCAGCAGCTCCGAAAGCCGGGGCGGATCACTCACAGATACGCAGTATTTT.

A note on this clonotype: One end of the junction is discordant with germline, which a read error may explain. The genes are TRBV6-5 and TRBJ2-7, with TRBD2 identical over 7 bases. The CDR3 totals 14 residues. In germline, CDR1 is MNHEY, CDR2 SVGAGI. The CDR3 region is CACSHAAGVYEQYF. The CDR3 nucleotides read TGTGCCTGCAGTCACGCTGCGGGGGTCTACGAGCAGTACTTC.